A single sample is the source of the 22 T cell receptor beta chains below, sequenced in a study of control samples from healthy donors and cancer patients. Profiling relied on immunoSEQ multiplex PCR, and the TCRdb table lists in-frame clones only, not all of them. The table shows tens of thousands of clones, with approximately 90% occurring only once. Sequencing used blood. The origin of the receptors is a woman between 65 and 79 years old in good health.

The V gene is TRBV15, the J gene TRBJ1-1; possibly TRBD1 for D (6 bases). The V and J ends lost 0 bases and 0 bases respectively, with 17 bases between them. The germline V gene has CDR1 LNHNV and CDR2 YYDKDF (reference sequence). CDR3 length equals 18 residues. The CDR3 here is CATSRDRPGATLNTEAFF. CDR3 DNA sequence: TGTGCCACCAGCAGAGATAGGCCAGGGGCGACTCTGAACACTGAAGCTTTCTTT.

The CDR3 DNA is TGCGCCAGCAGCTCGGGACTATACATACAATCCGAGCAGTTCTTC. It codes for CASSSGLYIQSEQFF. The V call is TRBV5-1, the J call TRBJ2-1; 7 bases are shared with TRBD2. Unmatched junction bases numbered 13, after V lost 3 bases and J lost 10 bases. Germline CDR1 reads SGHRS; CDR2 reads YFSETQ. There are 15 residues in the CDR3.

The CDR3 is CASSLLGRGSPLHF. The CDR3 region has the DNA TGTGCCAGCAGCTTACTGGGGAGGGGATCACCCCTCCACTTT. This chain connects TRBV7-2 to TRBJ1-6; TRBD1 is a possible D gene (5 bases). CDR1 is SGHTA and CDR2 is FQGNSA in the germline V gene. Between the trimmed V and J ends, which lost 2 bases and 10 bases, there was a span of 12 bases. CDR3 length equals 14 residues.

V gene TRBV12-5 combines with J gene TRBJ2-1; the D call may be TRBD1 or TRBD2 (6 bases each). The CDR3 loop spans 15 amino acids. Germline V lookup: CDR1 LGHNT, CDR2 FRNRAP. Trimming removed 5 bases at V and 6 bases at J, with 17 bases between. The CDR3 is CASGLPRGSGNEQFF. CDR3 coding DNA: TGTGCTAGTGGTCTCCCCAGGGGTAGCGGCAATGAGCAGTTCTTC.

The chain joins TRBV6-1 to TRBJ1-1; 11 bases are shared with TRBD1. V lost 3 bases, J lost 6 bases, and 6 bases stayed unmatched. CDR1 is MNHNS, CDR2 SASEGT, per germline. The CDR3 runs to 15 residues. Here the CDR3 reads CASSDLGTGGPEAFF. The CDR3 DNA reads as TGTGCCAGCAGTGACCTAGGGACAGGGGGTCCTGAAGCTTTCTTT.

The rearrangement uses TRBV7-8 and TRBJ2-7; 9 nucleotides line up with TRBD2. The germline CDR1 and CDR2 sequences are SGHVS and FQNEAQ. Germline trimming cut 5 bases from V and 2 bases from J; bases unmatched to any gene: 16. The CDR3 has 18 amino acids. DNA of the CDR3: TGTGCCAGCAGCCGATCACAACCCGGCGGGAGGGCCGCCTACGAGCAGTACTTC. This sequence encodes CASSRSQPGGRAAYEQYF.

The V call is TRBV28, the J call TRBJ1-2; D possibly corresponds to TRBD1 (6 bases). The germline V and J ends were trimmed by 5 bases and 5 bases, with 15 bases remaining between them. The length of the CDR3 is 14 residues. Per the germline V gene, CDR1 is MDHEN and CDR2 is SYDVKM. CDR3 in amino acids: CASSLLTGGYGYTF. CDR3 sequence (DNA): TGTGCCAGCAGTCTTTTGACAGGCGGGTATGGCTACACCTTC.

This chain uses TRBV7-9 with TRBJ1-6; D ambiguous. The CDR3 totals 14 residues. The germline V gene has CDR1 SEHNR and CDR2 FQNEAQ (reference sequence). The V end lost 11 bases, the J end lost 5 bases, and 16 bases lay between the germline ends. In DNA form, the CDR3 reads TGTGCCGCGCCCCGCACCACCGATAATTCACCCCTCCACTTT. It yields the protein CAAPRTTDNSPLHF. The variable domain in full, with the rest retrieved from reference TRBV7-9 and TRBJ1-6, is DTGVSQNPRHKITKRGQNVTFRCDPISEHNRLYWYRQTLGQGPEFLTYFQNEAQLEKSRLLSDRFSAERPKGSFSTLEIQRTEQGDSAMYLCAAPRTTDNSPLHFGNGTRLTVT.

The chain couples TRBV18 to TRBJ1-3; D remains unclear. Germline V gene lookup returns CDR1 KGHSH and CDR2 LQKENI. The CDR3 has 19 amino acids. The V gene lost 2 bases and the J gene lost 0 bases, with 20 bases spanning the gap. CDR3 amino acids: CASSPLVSNRPNSGNTIYF. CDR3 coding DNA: TGTGCCAGCTCACCATTGGTATCTAACAGACCGAACTCTGGAAACACCATATATTTT. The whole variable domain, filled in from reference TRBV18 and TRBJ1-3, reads NAGVMQNPRHLVRRRGQEARLRCSPMKGHSHVYWYRQLPEEGLKFMVYLQKENIIDESGMPKERFSAEFPKEGPSILRIQQVVRGDSAAYFCASSPLVSNRPNSGNTIYFGEGSWLTVV.

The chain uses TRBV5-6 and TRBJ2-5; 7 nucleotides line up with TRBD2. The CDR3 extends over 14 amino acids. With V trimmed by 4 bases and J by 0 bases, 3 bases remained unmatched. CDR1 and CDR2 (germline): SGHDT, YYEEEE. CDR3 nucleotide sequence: TGTGCCAGCAGCAAGGGACTATACCAAGAGACCCAGTACTTC. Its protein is CASSKGLYQETQYF.

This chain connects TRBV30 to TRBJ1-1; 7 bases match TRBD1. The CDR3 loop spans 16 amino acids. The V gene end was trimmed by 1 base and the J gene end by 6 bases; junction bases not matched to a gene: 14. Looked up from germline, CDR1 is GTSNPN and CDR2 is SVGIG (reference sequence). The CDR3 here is CAWSAIGSFRGSEAFF. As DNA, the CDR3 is TGTGCCTGGAGTGCCATCGGGAGTTTCAGGGGGTCTGAAGCTTTCTTT.

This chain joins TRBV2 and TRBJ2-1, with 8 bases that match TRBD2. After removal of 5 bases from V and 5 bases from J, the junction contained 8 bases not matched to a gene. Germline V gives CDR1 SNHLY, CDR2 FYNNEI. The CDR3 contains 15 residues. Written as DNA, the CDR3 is TGTGCCAGCAGTTTTACTAGCGGTCAAAACAATGAGCAGTTCTTC. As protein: CASSFTSGQNNEQFF.

CDR3 amino acids: CASSQGYGYTF. CDR3 sequence (DNA): TGTGCCAGCAGTCAGGGGTATGGCTACACCTTC. V is TRBV6-6 and J is TRBJ1-2; D is perhaps TRBD1 (6 bases). Trimming removed 5 bases at V and 5 bases at J, with 6 bases between. This CDR3 is 11 amino acids long. The germline V gene has CDR1 MNHNY and CDR2 SVGAGI (reference sequence).

In nucleotides, the CDR3 is TGTGCCAGCAGCTTAGGGAGGCGGACTGAAAAACTGTTTTTT. Protein: CASSLGRRTEKLFF. The J gene is TRBJ1-4, the V gene TRBV7-8; D remains ambiguous. The length of the CDR3 is 14 residues. V lost 1 base and J lost 7, with 10 bases in between. The germline CDR1 and CDR2 sequences are SGHVS and FQNEAQ.

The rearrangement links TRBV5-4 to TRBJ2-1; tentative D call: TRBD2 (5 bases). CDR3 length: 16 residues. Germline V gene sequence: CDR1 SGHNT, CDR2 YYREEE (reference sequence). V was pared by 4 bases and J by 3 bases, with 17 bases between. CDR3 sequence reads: CASSPRSERSYNEQFF. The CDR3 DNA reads TGTGCCAGCAGCCCCCGAAGCGAGCGGAGCTACAATGAGCAGTTCTTC.

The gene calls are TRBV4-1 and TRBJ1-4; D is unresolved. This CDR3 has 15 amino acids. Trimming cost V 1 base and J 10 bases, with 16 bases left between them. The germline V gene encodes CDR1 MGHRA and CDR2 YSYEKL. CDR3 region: CASSQGRAPSGKLFF. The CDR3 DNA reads TGCGCCAGCAGCCAAGGGAGGGCCCCCTCAGGAAAACTGTTTTTT.

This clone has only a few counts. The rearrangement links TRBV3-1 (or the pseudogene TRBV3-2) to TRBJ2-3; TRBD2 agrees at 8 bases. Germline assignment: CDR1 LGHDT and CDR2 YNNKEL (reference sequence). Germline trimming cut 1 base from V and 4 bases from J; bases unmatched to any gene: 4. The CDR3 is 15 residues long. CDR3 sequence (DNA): TGTGCCAGCAGCCAAGCCGGGAGGGCTGCAGATACGCAGTATTTT. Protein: CASSQAGRAADTQYF.

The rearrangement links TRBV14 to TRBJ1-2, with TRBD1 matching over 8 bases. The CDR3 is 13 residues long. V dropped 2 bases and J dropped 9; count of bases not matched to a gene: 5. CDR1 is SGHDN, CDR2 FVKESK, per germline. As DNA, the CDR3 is TGTGCCAGCAGCCAACCGACAGGGGAAAGCTACACCTTC. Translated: CASSQPTGESYTF.

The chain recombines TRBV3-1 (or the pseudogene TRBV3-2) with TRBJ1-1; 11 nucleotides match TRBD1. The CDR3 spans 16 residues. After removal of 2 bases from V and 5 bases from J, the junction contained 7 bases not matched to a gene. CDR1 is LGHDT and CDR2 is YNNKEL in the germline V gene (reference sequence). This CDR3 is CASSQKVGQGGTEAFF. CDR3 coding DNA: TGTGCCAGCAGCCAAAAGGTGGGACAGGGGGGGACTGAAGCTTTCTTT.

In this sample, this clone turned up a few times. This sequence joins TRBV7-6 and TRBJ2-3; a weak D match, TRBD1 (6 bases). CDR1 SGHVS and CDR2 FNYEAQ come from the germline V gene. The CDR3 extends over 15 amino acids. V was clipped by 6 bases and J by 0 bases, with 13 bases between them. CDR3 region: CASSQGTQSTDTQYF. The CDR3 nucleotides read TGTGCCAGCAGTCAGGGGACACAAAGCACAGATACGCAGTATTTT.

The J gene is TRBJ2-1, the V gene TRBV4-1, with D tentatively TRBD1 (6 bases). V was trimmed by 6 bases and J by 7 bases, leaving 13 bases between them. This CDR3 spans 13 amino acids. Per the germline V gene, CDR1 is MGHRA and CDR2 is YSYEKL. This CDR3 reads CASSWDTGNEQFF. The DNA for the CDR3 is TGCGCCAGCAGTTGGGATACAGGGAATGAGCAGTTCTTC.

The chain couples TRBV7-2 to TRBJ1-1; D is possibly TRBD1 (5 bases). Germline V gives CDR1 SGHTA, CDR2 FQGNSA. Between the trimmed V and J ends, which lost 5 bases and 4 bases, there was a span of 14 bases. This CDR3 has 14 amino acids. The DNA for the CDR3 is TGTGCCAGCAGCAGCGGCGGTGGGGGCACTGAAGCTTTCTTT. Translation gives CASSSGGGGTEAFF. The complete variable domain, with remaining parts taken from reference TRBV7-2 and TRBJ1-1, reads GAGVSQSPSNKVTEKGKDVELRCDPISGHTALYWYRQSLGQGLEFLIYFQGNSAPDKSGLPSDRFSAERTGGSVSTLTIQRTQQEDSAVYLCASSSGGGGTEAFFGQGTRLTVV.